Listed below are T cell receptor beta chains from one sample, sequenced in a study of cytomegalovirus exposure and HLA in healthy donors. Generated by immunoSEQ multiplex PCR, the TCRdb table keeps only in-frame clones and is missing some. The table includes around 170,000 clones, 65% to 90% detected once. Sample: PBMCs. Every receptor here comes from a middle-aged man in good health and CMV-seropositive. The CDR3 runs from the conserved cysteine through the conserved F or W. Some rows mark clone size as missing; the rest say once, few, many or name a class of expanded clone.

v_call,clone_size,cdr3_aa
TRBV7-2,.,CASSLYRGPLPNEQFF
TRBV6-1,.,CASSEFDRVLTEAFF
TRBV4-2,few,CASSQESSVIGGYSYEQYF
TRBV7-2,.,CASSPAGGSYEQYF
TRBV28,.,CASSPRRGANNYGYTF
TRBV7-3,.,CASSLPSTDTQYF
TRBV4-3,.,CASSRDRGLEKLFF
TRBV7-9,.,CSSSLASGGTFSYEQYF
TRBV5-8,.,CASAIIQGPTNEKLFF
TRBV6-5,.,CASRTNRDSGNTIYF
TRBV10-3,.,CAISEPGDSYGYTF
TRBV5-1,.,CASSLGTSYNEQFF
TRBV18,.,CASSGRGQGSVGNEKLFF
TRBV9,.,CASSFPGGEAGIIVSGNTIYF
TRBV7-9,.,CSSSLALRTYNEQFF
TRBV2,.,CASSPGRDTEAFF
TRBV7-2,.,CASSSGGIGNTIYF
TRBV10-1,.,CASSENRGGSGANVLTF
TRBV6-5,.,CASRGGGRETQYF
TRBV7-6,.,CASSRSLGTSGAEQYF
TRBV7-2,.,CASSPRQGRNIQYF
TRBV7-2,.,CASSPTSGGARSTDTQYF
TRBV6-5,.,CASSPQGYLSYEQYF
TRBV29-1,.,CSAKLALQETQYF
TRBV30,.,CAWWSSGTPFYEQYF
TRBV5-4,.,CASSQQGMNTEAFF
TRBV7-9,.,CASSPPQGMNTEAFF
TRBV5-6,.,CASSLVAQGNANVLTF
TRBV28,.,CASMGLQGAVTEAFF
TRBV19,few,CASSPQDRGKSPLHF
TRBV7-9,.,CASSPPGQTYQETQYF
TRBV10-2,.,CASSPDRGGNQPQHF
TRBV5-1,.,CASSHRRVGDTETQYF
TRBV9,.,CASSTQRARTDTQYF
TRBV9,.,CASSVGESNQPQHF
TRBV9,.,CASSVGTRGADTQYF
TRBV29-1,.,CSARTMNTEAFF
TRBV18,once,CASSDKLGQQYGYTF
TRBV9,.,CASSATSREETQYF
TRBV10-1,.,CASSGGGLREKLFF
TRBV2,few,CASSELQGADYNEQFF
TRBV19,.,CASSIVTGSGNNEQFF